The sequence of this TCR beta chain was determined in a study of vaccination and CD4 T cells after COVID-19. Study-wide results and caveats: Among reactive clones from convalescent patients, a median roughly 88% appeared only post-vaccination.

V lost 6 bases and J lost 6, with 10 bases in between. The CDR3 runs to 11 residues. Per the germline V gene, CDR1 is DFQATT and CDR2 is SNEGSKA (reference sequence). Treatment noted: approximately nine-day PBMC culture with coronavirus spike peptide pools or control peptides (ViraFEST assay). With regard to this clonotype: Its antigen is as yet unknown.

Sequencing of DNA taken from cultured CD4+ T cells relied on the Oncomine TCR Beta short-read assay. TCRdb re-derived calls from the PCR reads in MiXCR, one entry per CDR3 protein. In the table there are around 12,000 distinct CDR3 sequences, less than 70% of which are singletons. The rearrangement links TRBV20-1 to TRBJ2-3, with D possibly matching TRBD1 (6 bases). The sequenced sample was CD4+ T cells from blood, cultured in vitro. The clonotype originates from a human donor who had recovered from COVID-19. CDR3 sequence: CSASRGDTQYF. CDR3 sequence (DNA): TGCAGTGCAAGTAGGGGGGATACGCAGTATTTT.